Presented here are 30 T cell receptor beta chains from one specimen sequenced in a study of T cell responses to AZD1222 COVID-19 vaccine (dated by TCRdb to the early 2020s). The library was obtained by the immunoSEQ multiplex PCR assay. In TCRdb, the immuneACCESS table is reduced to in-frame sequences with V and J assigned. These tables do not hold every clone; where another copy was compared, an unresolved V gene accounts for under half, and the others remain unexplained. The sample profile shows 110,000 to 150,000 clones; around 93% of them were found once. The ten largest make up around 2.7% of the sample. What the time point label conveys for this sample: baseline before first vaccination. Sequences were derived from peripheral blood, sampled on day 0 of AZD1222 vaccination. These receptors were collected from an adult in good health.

Here the CDR3 reads CASSLGMGEQYF. The DNA of the CDR3 is TGTGCCAGCAGCCTCGGGATGGGAGAGCAGTACTTC. The chain has TRBV3-1 (or the pseudogene TRBV3-2) and TRBJ2-7; D may be TRBD2 (5 bases). V was pared by 4 bases and J by 7 bases, with 11 bases between. There are 12 residues in the CDR3. Germline loops: CDR1 LGHDT, CDR2 YNNKEL (reference sequence).

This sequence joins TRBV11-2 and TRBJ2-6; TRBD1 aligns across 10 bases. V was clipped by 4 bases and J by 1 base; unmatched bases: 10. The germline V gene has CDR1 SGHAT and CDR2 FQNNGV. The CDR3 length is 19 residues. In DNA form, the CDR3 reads TGTGCCAGCAGCTCCTTGGGCGGGACAGGGGCTTCTGGGGCCAACGTCCTGACTTTC. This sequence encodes CASSSLGGTGASGANVLTF.

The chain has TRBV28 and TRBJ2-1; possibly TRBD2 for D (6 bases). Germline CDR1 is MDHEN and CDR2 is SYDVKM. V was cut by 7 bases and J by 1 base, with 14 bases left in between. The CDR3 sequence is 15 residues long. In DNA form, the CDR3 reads TGTGCCAGCACCCGGGGGTCCCTATCCTACAATGAGCAGTTCTTC. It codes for CASTRGSLSYNEQFF.

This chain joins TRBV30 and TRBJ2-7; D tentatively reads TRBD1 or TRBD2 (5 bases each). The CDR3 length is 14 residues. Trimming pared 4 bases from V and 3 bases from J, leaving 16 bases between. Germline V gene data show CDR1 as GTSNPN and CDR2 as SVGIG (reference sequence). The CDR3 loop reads CAWMWGRGSYEQYF. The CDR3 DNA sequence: TGTGCCTGGATGTGGGGCCGGGGAAGCTACGAGCAGTACTTC.

This CDR3 reads CASSRMGAEAFF. The CDR3 DNA is TGTGCCAGCAGCCGGATGGGAGCTGAAGCTTTCTTT. V usage is TRBV3-1 (or the pseudogene TRBV3-2) and J usage is TRBJ1-1; no definite D call. The V and J ends lost 4 bases and 6 bases respectively, with 9 bases between them. The CDR3 consists of 12 residues. Germline lookup yields CDR1 LGHDT and CDR2 YNNKEL (reference sequence).

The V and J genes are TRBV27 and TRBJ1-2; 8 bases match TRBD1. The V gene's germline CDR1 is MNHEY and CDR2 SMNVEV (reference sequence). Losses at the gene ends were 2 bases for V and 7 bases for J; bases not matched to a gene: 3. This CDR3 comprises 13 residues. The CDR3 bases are TGTGCCAGCAGTTTACAGGGGGCGACTGGCTACACCTTC. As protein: CASSLQGATGYTF.

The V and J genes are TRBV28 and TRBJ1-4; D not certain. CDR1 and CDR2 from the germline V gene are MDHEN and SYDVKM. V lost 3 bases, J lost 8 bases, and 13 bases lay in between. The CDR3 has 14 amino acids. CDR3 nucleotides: TGTGCCAGCAGTTTCGCCGGGTTTGGGGAAAAACTGTTTTTT. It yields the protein CASSFAGFGEKLFF.

The CDR3 region is CASSFGDSYEQYF. In DNA, the CDR3 is TGCGCCAGCAGCTTCGGAGATTCCTACGAGCAGTACTTC. The chain joins TRBV5-1 to TRBJ2-7; no clear D gene. Per the germline V gene, CDR1 is SGHRS and CDR2 is YFSETQ. V was trimmed by 2 bases and J by 1 base, leaving 7 bases between them. This CDR3 contains 13 residues.

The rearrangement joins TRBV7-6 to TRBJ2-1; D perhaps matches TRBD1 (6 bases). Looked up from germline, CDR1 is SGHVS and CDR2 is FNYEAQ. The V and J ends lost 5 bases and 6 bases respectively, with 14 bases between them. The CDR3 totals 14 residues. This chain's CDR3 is CASSGTGSLNEQFF. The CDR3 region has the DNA TGTGCCAGCAGCGGAACAGGGTCACTCAATGAGCAGTTCTTC. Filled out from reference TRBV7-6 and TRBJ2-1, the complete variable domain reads GAGVSQSPRYKVTKRGQDVALRCDPISGHVSLYWYRQALGQGPEFLTYFNYEAQQDKSGLPNDRFSAERPEGSISTLTIQRTEQRDSAMYRCASSGTGSLNEQFFGPGTRLTVL.

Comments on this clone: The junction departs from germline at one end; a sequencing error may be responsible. The CDR3 coding sequence is TGTGCCAGCAGCTCGGGACGGACGCTCTTCTTC. Amino acids: CASSSGRTLFF. V and J are TRBV7-6 and TRBJ2-7; either TRBD1 or TRBD2 may supply D (5 bases each). This CDR3 spans 11 amino acids. CDR1 is SGHVS, CDR2 FNYEAQ, per germline.

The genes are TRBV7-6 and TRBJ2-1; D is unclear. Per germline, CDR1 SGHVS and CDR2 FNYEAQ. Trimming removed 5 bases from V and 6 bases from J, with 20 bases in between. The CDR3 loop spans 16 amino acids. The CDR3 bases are TGTGCCAGCAGCCACCCCTACCGGAGTGCCCGCAATGAGCAGTTCTTC. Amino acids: CASSHPYRSARNEQFF.

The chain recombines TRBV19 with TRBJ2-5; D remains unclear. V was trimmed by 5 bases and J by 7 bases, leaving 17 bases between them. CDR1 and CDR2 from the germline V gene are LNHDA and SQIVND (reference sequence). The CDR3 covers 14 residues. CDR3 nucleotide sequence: TGTGCCAGTAGTCTGGGGTCCGGGTCGGTGACCCAGTACTTC. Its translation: CASSLGSGSVTQYF.

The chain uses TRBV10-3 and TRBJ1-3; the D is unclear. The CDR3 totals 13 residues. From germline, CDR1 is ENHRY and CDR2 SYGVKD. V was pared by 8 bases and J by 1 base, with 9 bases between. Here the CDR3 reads CAISVESGNTIYF. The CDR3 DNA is TGTGCCATCTCCGTGGAATCTGGAAACACCATATATTTT.

The CDR3 protein is CASISWLGWGTGELFF. CDR3 in DNA: TGTGCCAGTATAAGTTGGTTAGGGTGGGGCACCGGGGAGCTGTTTTTT. The chain carries TRBV11-2 and TRBJ2-2; no firm D call. This CDR3 is 16 amino acids long. V gave up 9 bases and J gave up 4 bases, with 21 bases separating them. Germline CDR1 is SGHAT and CDR2 is FQNNGV.

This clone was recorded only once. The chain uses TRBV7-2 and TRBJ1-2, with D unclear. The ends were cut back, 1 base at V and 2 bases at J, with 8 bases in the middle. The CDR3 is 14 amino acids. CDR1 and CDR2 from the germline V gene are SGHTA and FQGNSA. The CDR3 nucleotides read TGTGCCAGCAGCTTAGTGAGTCGGAACTATGGCTACACCTTC. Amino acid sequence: CASSLVSRNYGYTF.

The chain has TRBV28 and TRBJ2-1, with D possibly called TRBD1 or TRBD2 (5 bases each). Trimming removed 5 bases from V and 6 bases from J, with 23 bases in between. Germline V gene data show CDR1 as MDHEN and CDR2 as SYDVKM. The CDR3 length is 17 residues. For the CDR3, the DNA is TGTGCCAGCAGTCTCCTTTTTGATCAAATGGGGGTCAATGAGCAGTTCTTC. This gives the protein CASSLLFDQMGVNEQFF.

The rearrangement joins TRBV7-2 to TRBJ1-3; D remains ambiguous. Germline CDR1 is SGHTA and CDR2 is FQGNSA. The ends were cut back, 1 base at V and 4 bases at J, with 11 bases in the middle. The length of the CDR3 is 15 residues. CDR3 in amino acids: CASSLGIGGGNTIYF. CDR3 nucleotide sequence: TGTGCCAGCAGCTTAGGGATCGGAGGCGGAAACACCATATATTTT.

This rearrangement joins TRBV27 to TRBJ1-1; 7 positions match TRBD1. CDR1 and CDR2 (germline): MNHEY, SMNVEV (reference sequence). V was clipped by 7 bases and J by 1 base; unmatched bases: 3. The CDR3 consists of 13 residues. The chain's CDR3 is CASTRDRNTEAFF. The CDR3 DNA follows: TGTGCCAGCACCAGGGACAGGAACACTGAAGCTTTCTTT.

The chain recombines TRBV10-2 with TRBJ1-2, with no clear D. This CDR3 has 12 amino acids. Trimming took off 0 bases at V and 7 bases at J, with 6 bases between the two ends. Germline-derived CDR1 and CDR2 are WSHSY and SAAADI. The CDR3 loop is CASSESAGGYTF. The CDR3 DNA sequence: TGCGCCAGCAGTGAGTCGGCAGGTGGCTACACCTTC.

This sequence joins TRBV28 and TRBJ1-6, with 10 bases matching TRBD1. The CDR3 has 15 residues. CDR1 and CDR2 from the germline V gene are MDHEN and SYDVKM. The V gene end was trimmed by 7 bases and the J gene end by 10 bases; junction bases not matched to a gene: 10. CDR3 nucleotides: TGTGCCAGCATTAAGGGGGGACAGGGGAAATCACCCCTCCACTTT. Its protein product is CASIKGGQGKSPLHF.

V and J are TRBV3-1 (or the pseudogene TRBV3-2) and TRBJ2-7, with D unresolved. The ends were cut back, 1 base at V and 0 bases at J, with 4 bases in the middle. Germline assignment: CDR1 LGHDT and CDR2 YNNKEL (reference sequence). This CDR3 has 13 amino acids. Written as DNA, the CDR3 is TGTGCCAGCAGCCAAGCTTTCTCCTACGAGCAGTACTTC. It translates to CASSQAFSYEQYF.

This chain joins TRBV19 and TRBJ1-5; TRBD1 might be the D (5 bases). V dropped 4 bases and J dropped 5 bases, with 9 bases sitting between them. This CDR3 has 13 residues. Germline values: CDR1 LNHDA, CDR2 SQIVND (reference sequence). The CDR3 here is CASSSQGYQPQHF. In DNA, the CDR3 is TGTGCCAGTAGTAGTCAGGGCTATCAGCCCCAGCATTTT. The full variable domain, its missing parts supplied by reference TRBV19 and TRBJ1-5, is DGGITQSPKYLFRKEGQNVTLSCEQNLNHDAMYWYRQDPGQGLRLIYYSQIVNDFQKGDIAEGYSVSREKKESFPLTVTSAQKNPTAFYLCASSSQGYQPQHFGDGTRLSIL.

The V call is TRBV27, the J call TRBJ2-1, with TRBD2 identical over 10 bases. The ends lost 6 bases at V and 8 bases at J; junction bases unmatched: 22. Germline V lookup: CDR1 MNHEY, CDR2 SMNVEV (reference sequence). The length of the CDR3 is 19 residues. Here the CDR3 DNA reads TGTGCCAGCAGGGGGGCTAGCGGGAGTAACCCCACCATGGTTGATGAGCAGTTCTTC. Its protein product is CASRGASGSNPTMVDEQFF.

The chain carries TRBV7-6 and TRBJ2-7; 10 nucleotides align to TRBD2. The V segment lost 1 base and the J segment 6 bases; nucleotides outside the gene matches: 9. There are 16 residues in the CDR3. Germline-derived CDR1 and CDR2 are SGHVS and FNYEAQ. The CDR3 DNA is TGTGCCAGCAGCTTAGTCGGAATAGCGGGAGGCGGCGAGCAGTACTTC. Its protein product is CASSLVGIAGGGEQYF.

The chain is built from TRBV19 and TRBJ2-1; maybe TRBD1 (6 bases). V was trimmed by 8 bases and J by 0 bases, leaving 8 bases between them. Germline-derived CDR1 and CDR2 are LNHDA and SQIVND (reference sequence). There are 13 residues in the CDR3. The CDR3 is CASGQRSYNEQFF. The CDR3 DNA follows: TGTGCCAGTGGACAGCGCTCCTACAATGAGCAGTTCTTC.

The CDR3 sequence: CVRSLEGAGYNEQFF. Here the CDR3 DNA reads TGTGTCAGAAGCTTAGAGGGGGCGGGATACAATGAGCAGTTCTTC. This chain joins TRBV7-5 and TRBJ2-1; the tabulated D call, TRBD1, remains unverified against the DNA. TRBV7-5 is a listed pseudogene. This CDR3 is built from 15 residues.

In DNA, the CDR3 is TGTGCCAGCAGCTTGGGGAGAGGACTAGCGGGGGGCCGGAATACGCAGTATTTT. It is translated as CASSLGRGLAGGRNTQYF. V and J are TRBV5-4 and TRBJ2-3, with 14 positions matching TRBD2. V gave up 0 bases and J gave up 7 bases; unmatched junction bases: 10. This CDR3 has 18 amino acids. Germline V gene data show CDR1 as SGHNT and CDR2 as YYREEE (reference sequence).

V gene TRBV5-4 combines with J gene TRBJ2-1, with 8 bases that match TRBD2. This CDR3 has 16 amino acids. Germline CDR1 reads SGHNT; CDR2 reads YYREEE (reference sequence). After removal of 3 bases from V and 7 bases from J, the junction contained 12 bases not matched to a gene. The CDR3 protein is CASSSPGRLAGNEQFF. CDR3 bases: TGTGCCAGCAGCTCGCCCGGGCGGCTAGCGGGTAATGAGCAGTTCTTC.

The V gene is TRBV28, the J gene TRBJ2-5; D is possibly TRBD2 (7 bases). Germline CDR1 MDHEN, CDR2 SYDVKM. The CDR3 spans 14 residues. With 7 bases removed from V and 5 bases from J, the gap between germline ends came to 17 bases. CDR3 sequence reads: CASMYGGRVETQYF. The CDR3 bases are TGTGCCAGCATGTACGGGGGGCGCGTGGAGACCCAGTACTTC.

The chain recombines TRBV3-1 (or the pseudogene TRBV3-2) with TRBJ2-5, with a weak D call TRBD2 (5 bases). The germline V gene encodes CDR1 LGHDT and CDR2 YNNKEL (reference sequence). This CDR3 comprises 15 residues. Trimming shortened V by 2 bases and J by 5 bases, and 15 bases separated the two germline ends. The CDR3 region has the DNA TGTGCCAGCAGCCAATTACTAGGTGGAAGGGAGACCCAGTACTTC. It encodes CASSQLLGGRETQYF.